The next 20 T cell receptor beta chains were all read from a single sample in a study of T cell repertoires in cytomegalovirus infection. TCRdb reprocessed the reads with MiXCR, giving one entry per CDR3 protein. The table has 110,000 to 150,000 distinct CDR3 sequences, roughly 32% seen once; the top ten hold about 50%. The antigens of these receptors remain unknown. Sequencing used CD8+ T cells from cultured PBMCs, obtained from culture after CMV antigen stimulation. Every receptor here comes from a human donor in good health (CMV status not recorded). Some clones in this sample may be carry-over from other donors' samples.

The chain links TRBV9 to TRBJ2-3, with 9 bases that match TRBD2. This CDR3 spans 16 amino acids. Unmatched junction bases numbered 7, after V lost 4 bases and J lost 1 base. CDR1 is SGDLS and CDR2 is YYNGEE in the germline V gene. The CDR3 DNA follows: TGTGCCAGCAGCCCGGGAGTAGCGGGGGGCACAGATACGCAGTATTTT. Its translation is CASSPGVAGGTDTQYF.

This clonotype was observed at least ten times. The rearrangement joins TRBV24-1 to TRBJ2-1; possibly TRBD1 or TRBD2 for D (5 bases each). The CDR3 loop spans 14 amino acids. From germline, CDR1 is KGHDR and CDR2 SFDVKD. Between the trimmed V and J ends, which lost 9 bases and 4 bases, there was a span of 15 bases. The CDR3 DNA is TGTGCCACCTCCGGGGCCGCAGCATACAATGAGCAGTTCTTC. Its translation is CATSGAAAYNEQFF.

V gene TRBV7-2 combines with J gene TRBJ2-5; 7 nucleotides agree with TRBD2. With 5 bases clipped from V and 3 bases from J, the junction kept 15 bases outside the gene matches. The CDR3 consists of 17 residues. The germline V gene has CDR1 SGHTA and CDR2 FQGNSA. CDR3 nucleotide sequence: TGTGCCAGCAGCCCGGGCCCACCTCGGGGGAGGGAAGAGACCCAGTACTTC. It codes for CASSPGPPRGREETQYF.

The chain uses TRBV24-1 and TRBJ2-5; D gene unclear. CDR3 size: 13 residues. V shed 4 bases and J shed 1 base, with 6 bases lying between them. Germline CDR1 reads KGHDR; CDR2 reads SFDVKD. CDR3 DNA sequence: TGTGCCACCAGTGAGGCTACCCAAGAGACCCAGTACTTC. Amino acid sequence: CATSEATQETQYF.

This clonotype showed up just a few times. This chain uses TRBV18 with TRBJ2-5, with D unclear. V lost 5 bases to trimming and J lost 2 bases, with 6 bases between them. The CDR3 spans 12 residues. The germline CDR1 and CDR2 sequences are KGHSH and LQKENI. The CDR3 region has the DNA TGTGCCAGCTCAGCCACACAAGAGACCCAGTACTTC. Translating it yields CASSATQETQYF.

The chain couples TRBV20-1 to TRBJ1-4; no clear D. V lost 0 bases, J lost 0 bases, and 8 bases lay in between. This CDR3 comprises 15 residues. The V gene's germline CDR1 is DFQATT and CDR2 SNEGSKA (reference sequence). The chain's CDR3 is CSAREAGTTNEKLFF. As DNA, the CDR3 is TGCAGTGCTAGAGAAGCCGGGACAACTAATGAAAAACTGTTTTTT.

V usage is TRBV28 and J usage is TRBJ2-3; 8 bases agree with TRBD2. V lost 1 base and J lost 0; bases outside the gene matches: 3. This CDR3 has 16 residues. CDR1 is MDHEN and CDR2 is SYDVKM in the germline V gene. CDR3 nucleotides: TGTGCCAGCAGTTTATATCGCGGGGGGAGCACAGATACGCAGTATTTT. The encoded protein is CASSLYRGGSTDTQYF.

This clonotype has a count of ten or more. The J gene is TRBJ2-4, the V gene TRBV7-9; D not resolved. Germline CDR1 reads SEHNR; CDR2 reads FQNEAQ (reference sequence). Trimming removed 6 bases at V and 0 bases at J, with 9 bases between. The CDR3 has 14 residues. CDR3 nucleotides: TGTGCCAGCAGTCCACCTAGAGCCAAAAACATTCAGTACTTC. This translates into CASSPPRAKNIQYF.

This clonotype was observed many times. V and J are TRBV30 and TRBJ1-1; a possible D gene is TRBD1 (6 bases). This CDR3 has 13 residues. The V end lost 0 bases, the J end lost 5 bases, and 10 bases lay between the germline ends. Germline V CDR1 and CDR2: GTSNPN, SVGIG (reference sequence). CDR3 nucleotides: TGTGCCTGGAGTGTACAGGGATTTACTGAAGCTTTCTTT. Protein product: CAWSVQGFTEAFF.

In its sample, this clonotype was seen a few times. The CDR3 DNA sequence: TGTGCCAGCAGTCCTACCACGGGATCCATCTCCTACGAGCAGTACTTC. Its protein product is CASSPTTGSISYEQYF. The genes are TRBV12-3 or TRBV12-4 and TRBJ2-7; the D gene is possibly TRBD2 (5 bases). The V end was cut by 5 bases, the J end by 0 bases, with 17 bases between. The CDR3 has 16 amino acids.

The DNA for the CDR3 is TGCGCCAGCAGCCAAGATGGAACCAAGGGGGCCTCTCCGAACACTGAAGCTTTCTTT. Encoded protein: CASSQDGTKGASPNTEAFF. This chain connects TRBV4-1 to TRBJ1-1, with 7 bases aligning to TRBD1. Trimming removed 0 bases from V and 1 base from J; junction bases left unmatched: 14. The CDR3 consists of 19 residues. Germline-derived CDR1 and CDR2 are MGHRA and YSYEKL.

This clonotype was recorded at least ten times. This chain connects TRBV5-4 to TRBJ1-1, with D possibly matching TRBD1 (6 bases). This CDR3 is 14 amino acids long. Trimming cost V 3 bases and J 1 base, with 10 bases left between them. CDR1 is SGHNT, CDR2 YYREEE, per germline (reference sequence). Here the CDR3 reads CASSWEQGNTEAFF. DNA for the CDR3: TGTGCCAGCAGCTGGGAACAGGGGAACACTGAAGCTTTCTTT.

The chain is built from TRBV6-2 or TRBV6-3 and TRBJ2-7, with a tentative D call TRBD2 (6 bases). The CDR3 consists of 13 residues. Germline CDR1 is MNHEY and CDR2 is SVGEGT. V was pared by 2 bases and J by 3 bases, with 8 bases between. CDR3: CASSYGGNYEQYF. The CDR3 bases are TGTGCCAGCAGTTACGGGGGGAACTACGAGCAGTACTTC.

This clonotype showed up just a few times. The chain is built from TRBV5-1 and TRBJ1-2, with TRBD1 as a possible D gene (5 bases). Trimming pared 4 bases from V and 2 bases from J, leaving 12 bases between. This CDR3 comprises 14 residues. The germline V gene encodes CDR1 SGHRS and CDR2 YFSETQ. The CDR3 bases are TGCGCCAGCAGCCGCGGATGGGGCAACTATGGCTACACCTTC. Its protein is CASSRGWGNYGYTF.

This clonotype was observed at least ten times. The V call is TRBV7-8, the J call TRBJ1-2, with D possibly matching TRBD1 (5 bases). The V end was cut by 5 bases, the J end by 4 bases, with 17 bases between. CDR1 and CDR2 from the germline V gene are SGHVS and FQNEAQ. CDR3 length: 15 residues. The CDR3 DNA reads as TGTGCCAGCAGCCAGAGTTATAGGGGAGGCTATGGCTACACCTTC. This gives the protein CASSQSYRGGYGYTF.

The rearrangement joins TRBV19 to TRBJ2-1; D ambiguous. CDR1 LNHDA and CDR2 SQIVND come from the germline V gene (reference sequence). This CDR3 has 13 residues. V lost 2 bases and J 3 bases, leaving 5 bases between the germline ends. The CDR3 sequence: CASSINSYNEQFF. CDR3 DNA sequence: TGTGCCAGTAGTATAAACAGCTACAATGAGCAGTTCTTC.

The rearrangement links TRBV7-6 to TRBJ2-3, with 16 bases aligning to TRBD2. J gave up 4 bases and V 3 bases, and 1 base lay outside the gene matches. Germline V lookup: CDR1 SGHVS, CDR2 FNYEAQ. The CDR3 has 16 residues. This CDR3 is CASSFGTSGGADTQYF. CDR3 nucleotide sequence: TGTGCCAGCAGCTTCGGGACTAGCGGGGGGGCAGATACGCAGTATTTT.

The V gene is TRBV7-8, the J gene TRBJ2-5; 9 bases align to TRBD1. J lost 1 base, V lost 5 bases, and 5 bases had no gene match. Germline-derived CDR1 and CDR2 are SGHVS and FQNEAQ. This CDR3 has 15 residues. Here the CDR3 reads CASSVGQGIQETQYF. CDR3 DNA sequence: TGTGCCAGCAGCGTCGGACAGGGGATCCAAGAGACCCAGTACTTC.

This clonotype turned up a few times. CDR3 sequence reads: CASSKPGTGVTDTQYF. In nucleotides, the CDR3 is TGTGCCAGCAGCAAACCCGGGACAGGGGTCACAGATACGCAGTATTTT. This sequence joins TRBV14 and TRBJ2-3; 10 bases are a match to TRBD1. This CDR3 spans 16 amino acids. CDR1 is SGHDN, CDR2 FVKESK, per germline. J lost 2 bases, V lost 5 bases, and 7 bases had no gene match.

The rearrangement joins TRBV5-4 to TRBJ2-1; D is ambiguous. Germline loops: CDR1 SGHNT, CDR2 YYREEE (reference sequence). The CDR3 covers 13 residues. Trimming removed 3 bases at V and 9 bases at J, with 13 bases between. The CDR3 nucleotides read TGTGCCAGCAGCTCGGAACTTTGGGTTGAGCAGTTCTTC. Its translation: CASSSELWVEQFF.